This T cell receptor (beta chain) was identified in a study of T-cell reconstitution after alpha-beta-depleted transplantation in children (dated by TCRdb to 2016 to 2017). In terms of the full investigation: Using TCR repertoire profiling, the study followed T-cell immune reconstitution in a quantitative way in children after TCRalphabeta/CD19-depleted allogeneic hematopoietic cell transplantation. What the authors observed across the whole study: Apparently early alphabetaT-cell count recovery about two months after transplant reportedly relied on only several hundred rapidly expanded clones derived from non-depleted graft cells. In some patients, the high TCRbeta diversity seen at day 60 was put down to recipient T cells and intrathymic progenitors that had survived conditioning. Over the following months the frequencies of hyperexpanded clones went down, and after one year T-cell counts and TCRbeta diversity were mostly credited to newly produced T cells.

Inclusive of the bounding cysteine and phenylalanine, the CDR3 is 14 residues long. CDR3 DNA is the only sequence kept; it has 42 bases, read in frame from the first base. Based on the germline V gene, the CDR1 and CDR2 sequences are MDHEN and SYDVKM. Trimming accounts for 5 bases at V and 5 bases at J, while the number of junction bases matched to no gene is 7. To note about this clonotype: Its antigen is unknown. No much larger clone is present one base from it, and per-base qualities are unavailable.

Receptor amplification or capture employed PCR. The run used an Illumina HiSeq 2500. TCR libraries were prepared with molecular barcoding, using unique molecular identifiers to normalize TCRbeta repertoire quantification. The public sequencing data were trimmed at Q25 with fastp and processed into clonotypes with MiXCR by TCRdb, which kept only in-frame beta chains. Identical CDR3 protein sequences are pooled into one entry, listed with their most common genes and DNA. For this sample the table gives 450,000 to 600,000 distinct CDR3 sequences, of which roughly 13% were detected only once. About 2.2% of the sample goes to the ten largest clones. The sample's treatment or condition label, decoded: allogeneic hematopoietic cell transplantation with graft depleted of TCRalphabeta T cells and CD19 B cells. The children who served as transplant recipients had been given grafts of TCRalphabeta/CD19-depleted allogeneic hematopoietic cells.

This TCR derives from a male patient younger than 18 who had a stem cell transplant for acute myeloid leukemia, so the T cells may come from the graft donor. Sample: PBMCs, mostly from graft donor cells, taken 360 days after TCRalphabeta/CD19-depleted stem cell transplant. This sequence uses TRBV28 and TRBJ2-5, with 8 middle bases fitting TRBD1. The sequenced DNA: TGTGCCAGCAGTAGGACAGGGCCTAGGGAGACCCAGTACTTC. It specifies CASSRTGPRETQYF.